This section outlines one TCR beta chain sequence together with its context. Antigen: not known. The data derive from a study of T cells expressing NK-cell markers. Study background: Within the sequenced cohort of eight donors, seven exhibited HCMV seropositivity and one was seronegative.

Germline V gene sequence: CDR1 MDHEN, CDR2 SYDVKM. The CDR3 sequence is 12 residues long. cDNA encoding TCR beta was synthesized via 5'RACE template switching incorporating UMIs. TCRdb reprocessed the 5' RACE reads; each CDR3 protein has one entry and no DNA is given. Recorded for this sample: 300,000 to 450,000 distinct CDR3 sequences. Findings of the study overall: Whether expanded NKG2C+ T cell clones were HCMV specific stayed uncertain.

The sequence derives from a man aged 18 to 70 in good health. The sample was blood T cells: a sorted CD56 or NKG2C T cell subset, CD4+ or CD8+ T cells, or bulk PBMC T cells (not recorded which). The J gene is TRBJ1-6, the V gene TRBV28. CDR3 loop: CASSAGVSPLHF.